A selection of T cell receptor beta chains follows, all from one sample in a study of neurological immune-mediated disorders. Each CDR3 protein gets one entry after TCRdb re-called the 5' RACE reads with MiXCR. The sample records tens of thousands of distinct CDR3 sequences, 2% to 2.5% being singletons. Sample: PBMCs. These receptors were taken from a man aged 45-65 years with multiple sclerosis. Each CDR3 is given with its conserved first and last residue. The order of the fields is J gene, CDR3 length, D gene, clone size, V gene, CDR3 DNA, CDR3 protein. D genes are given only for firm matches. Clone size appears in some rows only: once, few, many, or a class for an expanded clone.

j_gene: TRBJ2-1
len: 15
d_gene: NA
abundance: few
v_gene: TRBV6-2/TRBV6-3
CDR3nt: TGTGCCAGCGCTTTTACACCCAGCTCCTACAATGAGCAGTTCTTC
CDR3aa: CASAFTPSSYNEQFF

j_gene: TRBJ2-7
len: 15
d_gene: NA
abundance: many
v_gene: TRBV9
CDR3nt: TGTGCCAGCAGCGTTGGGGGGACAGCTACCCTGGAGCAGTACTTC
CDR3aa: CASSVGGTATLEQYF

j_gene: TRBJ2-2
len: 15
d_gene: TRBD2
abundance: NA
v_gene: TRBV2
CDR3nt: TGTGCCAGCAGCAAAAGCGGGGGAAACACCGGGGAGCTGTTTTTT
CDR3aa: CASSKSGGNTGELFF

j_gene: TRBJ2-3
len: 17
d_gene: TRBD2
abundance: many
v_gene: TRBV3-1
CDR3nt: TGTGCCAGCAGCCCTTACTACGGGGGGTTAAACACAGATACGCAGTATTTT
CDR3aa: CASSPYYGGLNTDTQYF

j_gene: TRBJ2-1
len: 14
d_gene: NA
abundance: many
v_gene: TRBV3-1
CDR3nt: TGTGCCAGCAGCCCAAGGCACGTAGCCAATGAGCAGTTCTTC
CDR3aa: CASSPRHVANEQFF

j_gene: TRBJ1-1
len: 17
d_gene: TRBD1
abundance: many
v_gene: TRBV5-1
CDR3nt: TGCGCCAGCAGCGTACTGGGGACAGGGGAGATGAACACTGAAGCTTTCTTT
CDR3aa: CASSVLGTGEMNTEAFF

j_gene: TRBJ2-1
len: 13
d_gene: NA
abundance: many
v_gene: TRBV20-1
CDR3nt: TGCAGTGCTATCGTAAGCTCCTACAATGAGCAGTTCTTC
CDR3aa: CSAIVSSYNEQFF

j_gene: TRBJ2-7
len: 14
d_gene: TRBD1
abundance: many
v_gene: TRBV27
CDR3nt: TGTGCCAGCAGTTCCCCGGGACAGGGCTACGAGCAGTACTTC
CDR3aa: CASSSPGQGYEQYF

j_gene: TRBJ2-5
len: 14
d_gene: TRBD2
abundance: many
v_gene: TRBV7-2
CDR3nt: TGTGCCAGCAGCTCAGTAGCGGGTGTAGAGACCCAGTACTTC
CDR3aa: CASSSVAGVETQYF

j_gene: TRBJ2-7
len: 17
d_gene: NA
abundance: many
v_gene: TRBV6-6
CDR3nt: TGTGCCAGCAGCCCTTTGGACGGAAAGCTTCGCCCCTACGAGCAGTACTTC
CDR3aa: CASSPLDGKLRPYEQYF

j_gene: TRBJ1-5
len: 12
d_gene: NA
abundance: many
v_gene: TRBV20-1
CDR3nt: TGCAGTGCTAAAAGGGTAAATCAGCCCCAGCATTTT
CDR3aa: CSAKRVNQPQHF

j_gene: TRBJ2-7
len: 12
d_gene: TRBD1
abundance: many
v_gene: TRBV20-1
CDR3nt: TGCAGTGCCCCCACAGGGGTCTACGAGCAGTACTTC
CDR3aa: CSAPTGVYEQYF

j_gene: TRBJ2-7
len: 16
d_gene: TRBD2
abundance: many
v_gene: TRBV7-2
CDR3nt: TGTGCCAGCAGCTTAGTTTTGACTAGCGGGGGCTACGAGCAGTACTTC
CDR3aa: CASSLVLTSGGYEQYF

j_gene: TRBJ2-3
len: 14
d_gene: NA
abundance: many
v_gene: TRBV6-5
CDR3nt: TGTGCCAGCAGAGCGGGTATTAGCACAGATACGCAGTATTTT
CDR3aa: CASRAGISTDTQYF

j_gene: TRBJ2-1
len: 17
d_gene: TRBD2
abundance: many
v_gene: TRBV12-3/TRBV12-4
CDR3nt: TGTGCCAGCAGTTTTCCCCCTCTAGCGGGGGGGCCCAATGAGCAGTTCTTC
CDR3aa: CASSFPPLAGGPNEQFF

j_gene: TRBJ2-7
len: 15
d_gene: NA
abundance: many
v_gene: TRBV5-1
CDR3nt: TGCGCCAGCAGCACCCGGGACCCAGACCTCAACGAGCAGTACTTC
CDR3aa: CASSTRDPDLNEQYF

j_gene: TRBJ1-2
len: 16
d_gene: TRBD1
abundance: many
v_gene: TRBV9
CDR3nt: TGTGCCAGCAGCGCCAACCTAAGACAGGGAAACTATGGCTACACCTTC
CDR3aa: CASSANLRQGNYGYTF

j_gene: TRBJ2-3
len: 14
d_gene: TRBD1
abundance: many
v_gene: TRBV6-6
CDR3nt: TGTGCCAGCGCGGACAGGGGACCTCGTGATACGCAGTATTTT
CDR3aa: CASADRGPRDTQYF

j_gene: TRBJ2-7
len: 14
d_gene: NA
abundance: many
v_gene: TRBV6-1
CDR3nt: TGTGCCAGCGCAGGGACGTATGATACCTACGAGCAGTACTTC
CDR3aa: CASAGTYDTYEQYF

j_gene: TRBJ1-4
len: 14
d_gene: NA
abundance: many
v_gene: TRBV7-2
CDR3nt: TGTGCCAGCAGCCGGGGGGGGTCTAATGAAAAACTGTTTTTT
CDR3aa: CASSRGGSNEKLFF

j_gene: TRBJ1-2
len: 13
d_gene: NA
abundance: many
v_gene: TRBV7-2
CDR3nt: TGTGCCAGCAGCTTACCTACTGGGGGTGGCTACACCTTC
CDR3aa: CASSLPTGGGYTF

j_gene: TRBJ2-7
len: 13
d_gene: NA
abundance: many
v_gene: TRBV20-1
CDR3nt: TGCAGTGCTAGTGTGACAGGAGCCTACGAGCAGTACTTC
CDR3aa: CSASVTGAYEQYF

j_gene: TRBJ2-1
len: 15
d_gene: TRBD2
abundance: many
v_gene: TRBV3-1
CDR3nt: TGTGCCAGCAGCCAAGGGACTAGCGTGCCCAATGAGCAGTTCTTC
CDR3aa: CASSQGTSVPNEQFF

j_gene: TRBJ2-7
len: 14
d_gene: NA
abundance: few
v_gene: TRBV15
CDR3nt: TGTGCCACCAGCAGAGAATGGGGGGCCTACGAGCAGTACTTC
CDR3aa: CATSREWGAYEQYF

j_gene: TRBJ2-2
len: 17
d_gene: TRBD1
abundance: many
v_gene: TRBV6-5
CDR3nt: TGTGCCAGCAGTTACGGACAGGGCCCGACGAACACCGGGGAGCTGTTTTTT
CDR3aa: CASSYGQGPTNTGELFF

j_gene: TRBJ2-5
len: 15
d_gene: TRBD2
abundance: many
v_gene: TRBV5-4
CDR3nt: TGTGCCAGCAGAAACCGTGTGGGGGGGGAAGAGACCCAGTACTTC
CDR3aa: CASRNRVGGEETQYF

j_gene: TRBJ2-1
len: 14
d_gene: NA
abundance: once
v_gene: TRBV6-2/TRBV6-3
CDR3nt: TGTGCCAGCAGTTACTCGAGGTGGGCCGGCGAGCAGTTCTTC
CDR3aa: CASSYSRWAGEQFF

j_gene: TRBJ1-1
len: 13
d_gene: NA
abundance: many
v_gene: TRBV20-1
CDR3nt: TGCAGTGCTAGATTGGGGGATTTCACTGAAGCTTTCTTT
CDR3aa: CSARLGDFTEAFF

j_gene: TRBJ2-1
len: 14
d_gene: NA
abundance: many
v_gene: TRBV5-1
CDR3nt: TGCGCCAGCAGCGTCCTAAGCAGGGTGAATGAGCAGTTCTTC
CDR3aa: CASSVLSRVNEQFF

j_gene: TRBJ1-3
len: 15
d_gene: TRBD1
abundance: many
v_gene: TRBV5-4
CDR3nt: TGTGCCAGCAGCCATGACAGGGGCTCTGGAAACACCATATATTTT
CDR3aa: CASSHDRGSGNTIYF

j_gene: TRBJ1-1
len: 14
d_gene: NA
abundance: many
v_gene: TRBV5-1
CDR3nt: TGCGCCAGCAGCTTGCGACTGAAGAACACTGAAGCTTTCTTT
CDR3aa: CASSLRLKNTEAFF

j_gene: TRBJ2-7
len: 12
d_gene: NA
abundance: many
v_gene: TRBV12-3/TRBV12-4
CDR3nt: TGTGCCAGCAGTTTCAGTCAGCTCGAGCAGTACTTC
CDR3aa: CASSFSQLEQYF

j_gene: TRBJ1-1
len: 15
d_gene: NA
abundance: many
v_gene: TRBV12-3/TRBV12-4
CDR3nt: TGTGCCAGCAGCCCCCGGGGGGCTATGAACACTGAAGCTTTCTTT
CDR3aa: CASSPRGAMNTEAFF

j_gene: TRBJ1-5
len: 15
d_gene: TRBD1
abundance: many
v_gene: TRBV4-1
CDR3nt: TGCGCCAGCAGCCCGTTCCGGGACAGCTATCAGCCCCAGCATTTT
CDR3aa: CASSPFRDSYQPQHF

j_gene: TRBJ2-2
len: 16
d_gene: NA
abundance: many
v_gene: TRBV7-6
CDR3nt: TGTGCCAGCAGCCGGTTGGGGACCCCGAACACCGGGGAGCTGTTTTTT
CDR3aa: CASSRLGTPNTGELFF

j_gene: TRBJ1-1
len: 14
d_gene: NA
abundance: many
v_gene: TRBV7-8
CDR3nt: TGTGCCAGCAGAGAGGGACGGTTGAACACTGAAGCTTTCTTT
CDR3aa: CASREGRLNTEAFF

j_gene: TRBJ2-1
len: 16
d_gene: NA
abundance: many
v_gene: TRBV3-1
CDR3nt: TGTGCCAGCAGCCAAGACTGGAAGAGCTCCTACAATGAGCAGTTCTTC
CDR3aa: CASSQDWKSSYNEQFF

j_gene: TRBJ1-3
len: 14
d_gene: NA
abundance: NA
v_gene: TRBV7-8
CDR3nt: TGTGCCAGCAGCCGAGGCGCCTCTGGAAACACCATATATTTT
CDR3aa: CASSRGASGNTIYF